This T cell receptor beta chain was identified in a study of memory CD4+ T cells and cytomegalovirus serostatus. About the research overall: Healthy Belgian adult donors included about nine CMV-positive and 24 CMV-negative people.

The sort gate was single viable CD3+CD4+CD8-CD45RO+ cells for memory CD4+ T cells. The CDR3 is made up of 14 amino acids. The germline CDR1 and CDR2 sequences are ENHRY and SYGVKD. V shed 8 bases and J 5 bases; nucleotides not matched to a gene: 8. Per the original data handling: Out-of-frame sequences were removed, leaving roughly 2.1 million distinct TCRbeta sequences. Here immunoSEQ multiplex PCR was the method, and the copy in TCRdb shows in-frame clones only, minus some. V and J calls and clone size follow that table, whereas D and trimming were derived from the DNA. The table includes just over 25,000 clones, 75% detected once.

Source material: memory CD4+ T cells from blood. The source of this sequence is an adult in good health and CMV-seronegative. The chain couples TRBV10-3 to TRBJ2-3; 9 bases are a match to TRBD1. CDR3 sequence (DNA): TGTGCCATCGGGGGGACAGGGATTTTAGATACGCAGTATTTT. The encoded protein is CAIGGTGILDTQYF.